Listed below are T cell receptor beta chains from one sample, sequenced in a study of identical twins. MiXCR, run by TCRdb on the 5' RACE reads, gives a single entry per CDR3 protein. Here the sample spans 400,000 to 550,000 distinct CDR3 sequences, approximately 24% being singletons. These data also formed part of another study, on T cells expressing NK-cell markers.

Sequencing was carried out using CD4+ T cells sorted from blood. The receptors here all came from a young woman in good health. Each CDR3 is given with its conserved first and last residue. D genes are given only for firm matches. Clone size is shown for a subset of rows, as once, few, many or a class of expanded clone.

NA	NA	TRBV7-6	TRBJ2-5	TGTGCCAGCAGCTTAGCGCCCCGCGGGACCCAGTACTTC	CASSLAPRGTQYF
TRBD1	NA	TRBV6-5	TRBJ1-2	TGTGCCAGCAGTTACAGGGACAGGGGCTATGGCTACACCTTC	CASSYRDRGYGYTF
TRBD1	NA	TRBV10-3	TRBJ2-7	TGTGCCATCAGTGAGTCTAGACAGGGGGCATCGTGGGAGCAGTACTTC	CAISESRQGASWEQYF
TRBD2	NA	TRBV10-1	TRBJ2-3	TGCGCCAGCAGCCCTGGACTAAGCGGGGGGTACACAGATACGCAGTATTTT	CASSPGLSGGYTDTQYF
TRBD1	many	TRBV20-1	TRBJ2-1	TGCAGCGGACAGGGCTACAATGAGCAGTTCTTC	CSGQGYNEQFF
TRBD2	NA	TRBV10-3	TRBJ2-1	TGTGCCACCGCCTTAGCGGGAGACGGGAGCAATGAGCAGTTCTTC	CATALAGDGSNEQFF
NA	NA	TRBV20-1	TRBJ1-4	TGCAGTCTCTTCGGGGGGCCCTGGGGGGAAAAACTGTTTTTT	CSLFGGPWGEKLFF
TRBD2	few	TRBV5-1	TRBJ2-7	TGCGCCAGCAGCTTGGCAGCGGGGGGGCCTACGGGGTACTTC	CASSLAAGGPTGYF
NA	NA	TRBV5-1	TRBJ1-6	TGCGCCAGCAGCTCACCCTCCTATAATTCACCCCTCCACTTT	CASSSPSYNSPLHF
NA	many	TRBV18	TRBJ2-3	TGTGCCAGCTCATACTCAAGGGATACGCAGTATTTT	CASSYSRDTQYF
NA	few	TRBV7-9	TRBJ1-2	TGTGCCAGCAGTCCGGGAGGCAGCGTTGGGGGCTACACCTTC	CASSPGGSVGGYTF
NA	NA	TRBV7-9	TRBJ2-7	TGTGCCAGCAGCTTAGGAGGCAGCTTCTACGAGCAGTACTTC	CASSLGGSFYEQYF
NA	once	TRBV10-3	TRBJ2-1	TGTGCCATCAGCCCAGGGACTTCCAAGGGCAATGAGCAGTTCTTC	CAISPGTSKGNEQFF
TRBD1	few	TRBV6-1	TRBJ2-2	TGTGCCAGCAAAGCGACAGGGGGAGTCGGGGAGCTGTTTTTT	CASKATGGVGELFF
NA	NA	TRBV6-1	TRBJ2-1	TGTGCCAGCAACCAGCGGGCCCCCTACAATGAGCAGTTCTTC	CASNQRAPYNEQFF
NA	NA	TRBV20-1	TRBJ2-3	TGCAGTGTTCAGACCCGTAGCACAGATACGCAGTATTTT	CSVQTRSTDTQYF
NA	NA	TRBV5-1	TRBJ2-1	TGCGCCAGCAGCTTGAATTTGAGGGGGGGCGGGTACAATGAGCAGTTCTTC	CASSLNLRGGGYNEQFF
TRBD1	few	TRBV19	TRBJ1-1	TGTGCCAGTAGTATGGGACCCAGGGGGAGAACTGAAGCTTTCTTT	CASSMGPRGRTEAFF
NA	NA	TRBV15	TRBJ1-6	TGTGCCACCAGCAGAGACGGGGTTTCACCCCTCCACTTT	CATSRDGVSPLHF
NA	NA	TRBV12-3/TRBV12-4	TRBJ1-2	TGTGCCAGCAGTCCCTCAGGAGAAACGTATGGCTACACCTTC	CASSPSGETYGYTF